This T cell receptor (beta chain) stems from a study of beta chain features in type 1 diabetes (dated by TCRdb to the late 2010s). With regard to the full study: No differences in mean age, gender distribution, total cell number or subset yield were found between patients and healthy donors. A total of roughly 100 million sorted cells were examined across all samples, and the number of cells per subset was strongly correlated with RNA yield. The study compared the TCRB repertoires of sorted circulating CD4+ T cell subsets in recently diagnosed type 1 diabetes patients with those in matched healthy donors. Whereas all 28 donors provided naive and central memory subsets, regulatory and stem cell-like memory subsets were isolated from just 8 patients and about eight healthy donors. Points the paper makes about the study in general: Type 1 diabetes patients showed a moderate but significant shortening of TCRB CDR3 length in all four CD4+ subsets. The naive, central memory and regulatory TCRB repertoires appeared to resemble one another more closely among patients than among healthy donors. Shorter templates might be favored by PCR, yet because patient and control samples were amplified and corrected together, any such skew would affect both groups equally. Because cDNA was sequenced instead of genomic DNA, activated cells with high expression could be over-represented, although the groups did not differ in activation or CD3 levels. Because the HLA sub-analyses included only small numbers of individuals, any influence of HLA type on TCRB rearrangement was left unresolved. At VDJ recombination sites, type 1 diabetes patients had fewer insertions and more deleted nucleotides, which implies abnormalities in thymic rearrangement.

Note on this clone: Its cognate antigen has yet to be identified. Qualities for individual bases were not recorded, and no much larger clone is one base off.

Spanning cysteine to phenylalanine, the CDR3 consists of 13 amino acids. Kept here is only the CDR3 DNA, which spans 39 bases and is read in frame from base 1. The junction shows trimming of 3 bases on V and 3 bases on J, plus 8 bases between the germline ends. The germline V gene (reference sequence) sets CDR1 to GTSNPN and CDR2 to SVGIG. The entire isolated RNA was reverse transcribed using the High Capacity cDNA Reverse Transcription Kit, and thus expressed TCRB transcripts were sequenced. Naive, central memory and regulatory T cell samples underwent deep immunoSEQ sequencing, averaging about 3.57 million total reads per sample. Sorted cells were lysed in RLT buffer, and RNA was extracted using DNase-treated RNeasy Micro or Mini kits according to cell number. To prevent cross-contamination, every cell subset was processed on its own, while patient and healthy donor samples were processed together. The immunoSEQ multiplex PCR was used to amplify TCRB sequences from cDNA, yielding 87-bp fragments that span the CDR3 region. Sequencing of the amplicons was performed on the Illumina HiSeq platform. Regarding the original processing steps: Synthetic template baselines were used to correct PCR bias computationally, reads within Hamming distance 2 were collapsed together, and singletons that could not be merged were discarded. Reads were aligned against IMGT to assign V, D and J genes, CDR3 length and insertions or deletions at six rearrangement sites. Clonotype counts were normalized to sorted cell number within each subset before computing true diversity and Gini coefficients with the tcR R package. The overlap coefficient, calculated on TCRB nucleotide sequences, was used to measure repertoire sharing. Out-of-frame TCRB sequences from naive cells were analyzed to stand in for the pre-selection repertoire. TCRdb took over this immuneACCESS table, retaining in-frame rearrangements with V and J assigned. Such tables are incomplete; in checked studies, under half of the missing clones stem from an unresolved V gene, and the remainder is unexplained. The D gene and trimming were derived from the DNA, and the V and J assignments and clone size from that table. The sample data list a few hundred thousand clones, and 20% of these were observed just once. The biggest ten clones account for around 0.044% of the sample.

Each donor gave one peripheral blood draw, around 100 mL on average, collected into heparinised tubes. Naive, central memory, regulatory and stem cell-like memory CD4+ T cells were sorted on a BD FACSAria II using a panel including CD45RO, CCR7, CD25, CD127, CD95 and CD27. Purity was above 95% for every sorted population. PBMCs were isolated immediately by Lymphoprep density gradient centrifugation and stained directly without culture. To minimize batch effects, samples were stained and sorted in pairs, one healthy donor with one patient per experiment. The TCR sequence derives from a woman aged 18-29 years in good health. The chain is assembled from TRBV30 and TRBJ2-2; matching of 6 bases hints at TRBD1 as the D gene. Sequencing used naive CD4+ T cells from blood. The label giving this sample's cell subset or site can be read as: true naive CD4+ T cells. The CDR3: CAWRGGYTGELFF. In nucleotides, the sequence is TGTGCCTGGAGAGGGGGATACACCGGGGAGCTGTTTTTT.